This TCR beta chain was sequenced in a study of OX40 agonist ivuxolimab in advanced cancers. Clones were sequenced by immunoSEQ multiplex PCR, and TCRdb holds only the in-frame ones, with some missing. This table holds 70,000 to 95,000 clones, about 89% found once. This clone was seen only once. Losses at the gene ends were 0 bases for V and 4 bases for J; bases not matched to a gene: 6. Germline CDR1 reads SGHNT; CDR2 reads YYREEE (reference sequence). The CDR3 is 15 residues long. The sequences come from CD4+ or CD8+ T cells sorted from blood, collected in a trial of the OX40 agonist ivuxolimab. V gene TRBV5-4 combines with J gene TRBJ2-5; 7 bases fit TRBD1. The TCR comes from an adult with an advanced solid tumor such as melanoma, head and neck, liver or kidney cancer. CDR3 DNA sequence: TGTGCCAGCAGCTTGGATGACAGGGTGGGAGAGACCCAGTACTTC. Translated, it gives CASSLDDRVGETQYF.